What follows is one T cell receptor beta chain and its context. Its antigen is not known. The data were taken from a study of early stage breast cancer tumors. Study-level background: Of around 16 invasive breast tumors, around 13 were hormone receptor-positive, HER2-negative. Invasive lobular carcinomas made up four of 12 ER+/PR+/HER2- tumors. General study findings and limits: Comparing each tissue with blood distinguished tumor from normal in most of the 16 patients.

The table came from immunoSEQ multiplex PCR; TCRdb's copy has only in-frame clones and leaves some out. The table lists about 21,000 clones, 60% to 85% of them singletons, with 25% to 35% in the top ten. Germline V gene sequence: CDR1 SQVTM, CDR2 ANQGSEA. J gave up 6 bases and V 5 bases, and 4 bases lay outside the gene matches. The CDR3 runs to 12 residues. The TCR originated in a person aged 55 to 69 with breast cancer. This rearrangement joins TRBV29-1 to TRBJ2-1; 7 bases are a match to TRBD2. Material: blood. The CDR3 DNA reads as TGCAGCGTTCCTAGGACTAGCAATGAGCAGTTCTTC. Its translation: CSVPRTSNEQFF.